This note documents a single T cell receptor beta chain sequence. The sample belongs to a study of blood T cell repertoires in COVID-19. Study-wide background: Donors in the United States, Italy and Spain gave samples during acute or convalescent COVID-19.

TCRdb's copy holds only in-frame clones and misses some; the assay was immunoSEQ multiplex PCR. The table shows some 45,000 clones, with roughly 82% occurring only once. The CDR3 extends over 14 amino acids. Trimming stripped 4 bases from V and 4 bases from J, with 15 bases between. The V gene's germline CDR1 is SGDLS and CDR2 YYNGEE. The J gene is TRBJ2-7, the V gene TRBV9, with TRBD2 as a possible D gene (6 bases). The source material was peripheral blood. The clonotype was recovered from a woman aged 60 to 75 with acute or convalescent COVID-19. The CDR3 nucleotides are TGTGCCAGCAGCCCCTCGGGGGAGAGATACGAGCAGTACTTC. This encodes CASSPSGERYEQYF.